The 27 T cell receptor beta chains presented below share a single source sample, sequenced in a study of cytomegalovirus exposure and HLA in healthy donors. 13 Jbeta primers and 60 Vbeta primers were used for the PCR. The protocol was immunoSEQ multiplex PCR, while the TCRdb copy is restricted to in-frame clones and leaves out a portion. The sample has 140,000 to 150,000 clones; 65% to 85% are singletons. Sequenced sample: PBMCs. The receptors here all came from a woman aged 40 to 50 in good health and CMV-seropositive.

The chain recombines TRBV7-3 with TRBJ2-2, with 8 bases that match TRBD2. CDR1 and CDR2 (germline): SGHTA, FQGTGA. CDR3 length: 14 residues. After removal of 5 bases from V and 6 bases from J, the junction contained 5 bases not matched to a gene. The CDR3 region has the DNA TGTGCCAGCAGCCGGACTAGCCGATCCGGGGAGCTGTTTTTT. Protein: CASSRTSRSGELFF. Full variable domain (rest looked up from reference TRBV7-3 and TRBJ2-2): GAGVSQTPSNKVTEKGKYVELRCDPISGHTALYWYRQSLGQGPEFLIYFQGTGAADDSGLPNDRFFAVRPEGSVSTLKIQRTERGDSAVYLCASSRTSRSGELFFGEGSRLTVL.

The genes are TRBV9 and TRBJ1-1; 10 nucleotides line up with TRBD1. CDR1 SGDLS and CDR2 YYNGEE come from the germline V gene. This CDR3 contains 16 residues. V was pared by 5 bases and J by 5 bases, with 12 bases of the junction left unmatched. CDR3 amino acids: CASSGGIGQGGTEAFF. The DNA for the CDR3 is TGTGCCAGCAGTGGTGGGATCGGACAGGGGGGGACTGAAGCTTTCTTT.

This sequence joins TRBV27 and TRBJ2-7; tentatively, D is TRBD2 (6 bases). The CDR3 is 12 residues long. V shed 8 bases and J shed 6 bases, with 14 bases lying between them. Germline-derived CDR1 and CDR2 are MNHEY and SMNVEV (reference sequence). CDR3 amino acids: CASSTGVGEQYF. CDR3 coding DNA: TGTGCCAGCTCAACGGGAGTGGGCGAGCAGTACTTC.

The CDR3 nucleotides are TGTGCCAGCAGTAGACAGGGTGTATCCTACGAGCAGTACTTC. It is translated as CASSRQGVSYEQYF. J is TRBJ2-7 and V is TRBV2, with 7 bases fitting TRBD1. Trimming at V came to 5 bases and at J to 1 base, leaving 5 bases not matched to a gene. The CDR3 sequence is 14 residues long. Germline V CDR1 and CDR2: SNHLY, FYNNEI. The full variable domain, its missing parts supplied by reference TRBV2 and TRBJ2-7, is EPEVTQTPSHQVTQMGQEVILRCVPISNHLYFYWYRQILGQKVEFLVSFYNNEISEKSEIFDDQFSVERPDGSNFTLKIRSTKLEDSAMYFCASSRQGVSYEQYFGPGTRLTVT.

V is TRBV18 and J is TRBJ2-1; 9 bases align to TRBD2. Germline values: CDR1 KGHSH, CDR2 LQKENI. The J segment lost 4 bases and the V segment lost 0 bases, leaving 4 bases of the junction unmatched. This CDR3 is 16 amino acids long. For the CDR3, the DNA is TGTGCCAGCTCACCACCGCTGACTAGCGGTTACAATGAGCAGTTCTTC. It is translated as CASSPPLTSGYNEQFF.

The chain carries TRBV9 and TRBJ2-1, with TRBD2 matching 10 bases. In germline, CDR1 is SGDLS, CDR2 YYNGEE. The CDR3 extends over 15 amino acids. J gave up 7 bases and V 2 bases, and 6 bases lay outside the gene matches. The DNA of the CDR3 is TGTGCCAGCAGCGTCGGGACTAGCGTGGGAAATGAGCAGTTCTTC. This encodes CASSVGTSVGNEQFF.

The chain is built from TRBV5-6 and TRBJ1-6; D gene ambiguous. Between the trimmed V and J ends, which lost 0 bases and 10 bases, there was a span of 11 bases. The CDR3 totals 14 residues. Per the germline V gene, CDR1 is SGHDT and CDR2 is YYEEEE. The DNA of the CDR3 is TGTGCCAGCAGCTTGGCCGTCTCAGAATCACCCCTCCACTTT. Protein sequence: CASSLAVSESPLHF.

The chain carries TRBV5-4 and TRBJ2-2, with TRBD1 matching 7 bases. The ends lost 3 bases at V and 5 bases at J; junction bases unmatched: 7. The CDR3 is made up of 15 amino acids. Looked up from germline, CDR1 is SGHNT and CDR2 is YYREEE (reference sequence). The CDR3 DNA is TGTGCCAGCAGCTCCGGGACAGCAACAACCGGGGAGCTGTTTTTT. Translation gives CASSSGTATTGELFF.

This chain links TRBV5-1 with TRBJ2-1; TRBD2 matches at 8 bases. The CDR3 is made up of 16 amino acids. The V gene end was trimmed by 1 base and the J gene end by 7 bases; junction bases not matched to a gene: 10. In germline, CDR1 is SGHRS, CDR2 YFSETQ. This CDR3 is CASSLPSGLEGNEQFF. The CDR3 DNA reads as TGCGCCAGCAGCTTGCCTAGCGGGCTGGAGGGGAATGAGCAGTTCTTC.

The V call is TRBV28, the J call TRBJ1-1; no definite D call. The germline gives CDR1 MDHEN, CDR2 SYDVKM. The CDR3 extends over 14 amino acids. V lost 8 bases and J lost 7, with 20 bases in between. CDR3 amino acids: CASQAGGQPDEAFF. DNA of the CDR3: TGTGCCAGCCAGGCCGGTGGGCAGCCGGATGAAGCTTTCTTT.

This clone was counted only a few times. The chain uses TRBV6-1 and TRBJ2-7; D might be TRBD2 (5 bases). Between the trimmed V and J ends, which lost 1 base and 5 bases, there was a span of 18 bases. CDR3 length: 16 residues. The germline gives CDR1 MNHNS, CDR2 SASEGT. CDR3 sequence (DNA): TGTGCCAGCAGTGAAGAGGCCCGGGGTTGGAATGACGAGCAGTACTTC. Translation gives CASSEEARGWNDEQYF.

The chain uses TRBV10-3 and TRBJ1-2; D ambiguous. Germline V gene sequence: CDR1 ENHRY, CDR2 SYGVKD. V shed 7 bases and J shed 1 base, with 19 bases lying between them. The CDR3 is made up of 16 amino acids. CDR3 sequence reads: CAINSGIPNDNYGYTF. DNA for the CDR3: TGTGCCATCAACTCCGGGATACCTAACGATAACTATGGCTACACCTTC.

This clone was detected once. CDR3 DNA: TGTGCCAGCAGCCTCGGACAGGGGGCAGTCGGCTACACCTTC. Residues: CASSLGQGAVGYTF. The J gene is TRBJ1-2, the V gene TRBV7-2; TRBD1 matches at 11 bases. CDR1 is SGHTA and CDR2 is FQGNSA in the germline V gene. V shed 5 bases and J 8 bases; nucleotides not matched to a gene: 7. This CDR3 has 14 residues.

This chain uses TRBV2 with TRBJ1-1; possible D gene TRBD1, 5 bases. The V gene's germline CDR1 is SNHLY and CDR2 FYNNEI. Between the trimmed V and J ends, which lost 6 bases and 5 bases, there was a span of 19 bases. The CDR3 is 15 amino acids. CDR3 protein: CASSPRDPGGTEAFF. DNA for the CDR3: TGTGCCAGCAGCCCCCGGGACCCCGGAGGGACTGAAGCTTTCTTT.

V is TRBV19 and J is TRBJ1-2; D is undetermined. The CDR3 length is 12 residues. Germline values: CDR1 LNHDA, CDR2 SQIVND (reference sequence). V dropped 5 bases and J dropped 1 base, with 5 bases sitting between them. The CDR3 bases are TGTGCCAGTAGTCGGGTTAACTATGGCTACACCTTC. This encodes CASSRVNYGYTF. Drawing the rest from reference TRBV19 and TRBJ1-2, the complete variable domain is DGGITQSPKYLFRKEGQNVTLSCEQNLNHDAMYWYRQDPGQGLRLIYYSQIVNDFQKGDIAEGYSVSREKKESFPLTVTSAQKNPTAFYLCASSRVNYGYTFGSGTRLTVV.

The chain combines TRBV7-2 with TRBJ2-5; 8 nucleotides line up with TRBD2. Trimming cost V 3 bases and J 2 bases; bases outside gene matches: 5. There are 15 residues in the CDR3. Looked up from germline, CDR1 is SGHTA and CDR2 is FQGNSA. CDR3 sequence (DNA): TGTGCCAGCAGCTTCCGAGCGGGGGTGCAAGAGACCCAGTACTTC. It encodes CASSFRAGVQETQYF.

V and J are TRBV19 and TRBJ1-5; the D gene is possibly TRBD1 (5 bases). The CDR3 loop spans 12 amino acids. CDR1 is LNHDA, CDR2 SQIVND, per germline (reference sequence). The V end was cut by 6 bases, the J end by 4 bases, with 7 bases between. The CDR3 DNA sequence: TGTGCCAGTAGGGGGACTAATCAGCCCCAGCATTTT. It is translated as CASRGTNQPQHF. Filled out from reference TRBV19 and TRBJ1-5, the complete variable domain reads DGGITQSPKYLFRKEGQNVTLSCEQNLNHDAMYWYRQDPGQGLRLIYYSQIVNDFQKGDIAEGYSVSREKKESFPLTVTSAQKNPTAFYLCASRGTNQPQHFGDGTRLSIL.

The gene calls are TRBV7-9 and TRBJ2-7, with a tentative D call TRBD2 (6 bases). CDR3 length: 14 amino acids. Looked up from germline, CDR1 is SEHNR and CDR2 is FQNEAQ (reference sequence). Trimming left V 5 bases short and J 5 bases short, with 16 bases between. CDR3 amino acids: CASSAIGSSNEQYF. The CDR3 nucleotides are TGTGCCAGCAGCGCGATCGGGAGTAGCAACGAGCAGTACTTC.

Worth noting for this clone: Being one base from a much bigger clone, this may be a read error. The rearrangement uses TRBV7-6 and TRBJ2-7; 10 positions match TRBD1. J was trimmed by 5 bases and V by 3 bases; bases with no gene match: 1. This CDR3 spans 13 amino acids. The germline V gene has CDR1 SGHVS and CDR2 FNYEAQ. This CDR3 is CASSFGTGDEQYF. The CDR3 nucleotides are TGTGCCAGCAGCTTCGGGACAGGGGACGAGCAGTACTTC.

The J gene is TRBJ2-7, the V gene TRBV9, with 8 bases identical to TRBD2. Unmatched junction bases numbered 11, after V lost 3 bases and J lost 0 bases. Germline CDR1 SGDLS, CDR2 YYNGEE. The CDR3 length is 17 residues. The CDR3 loop is CASSATPGLGPSYEQYF. The CDR3 DNA follows: TGTGCCAGCAGCGCCACACCGGGACTAGGCCCCTCCTACGAGCAGTACTTC.

The chain couples TRBV30 to TRBJ2-1; 7 bases fit TRBD2. CDR3 length: 13 amino acids. The trim removed 5 bases at V and 7 bases at J, leaving 8 bases unmatched. Germline CDR1 GTSNPN, CDR2 SVGIG (reference sequence). The CDR3 sequence is CAWQLGLSNEQFF. As DNA, the CDR3 is TGTGCCTGGCAGCTGGGACTATCGAATGAGCAGTTCTTC.

The V and J genes are TRBV5-1 and TRBJ1-1; D gene ambiguous. V was cut by 2 bases and J by 4 bases, with 15 bases left in between. The CDR3 runs 15 residues. Germline V gives CDR1 SGHRS, CDR2 YFSETQ. The CDR3 reads CASSFRTGKGTEAFF. CDR3 DNA: TGCGCCAGCAGCTTCCGGACGGGAAAAGGCACTGAAGCTTTCTTT.

V is TRBV7-6 and J is TRBJ2-1, with TRBD2 matching over 8 bases. CDR3 length equals 16 residues. From germline, CDR1 is SGHVS and CDR2 FNYEAQ. With 5 bases clipped from V and 1 base from J, the junction kept 7 bases outside the gene matches. This chain's CDR3 is CASSPSGGRSYNEQFF. As DNA, the CDR3 is TGTGCCAGCAGCCCAAGCGGGGGACGGTCCTACAATGAGCAGTTCTTC.

In nucleotides, the CDR3 is TGTGCCAGCAGTGACCCCGGGACTAGCGTGAACACCGGGGAGCTGTTTTTT. Protein: CASSDPGTSVNTGELFF. J is TRBJ2-2 and V is TRBV2, with 10 bases matching TRBD2. The junction had 5 bases not matched to a gene; V was cut back by 3 bases and J by 1 base. Germline-derived CDR1 and CDR2 are SNHLY and FYNNEI. This CDR3 has 17 residues.

The CDR3 nucleotides are TGTGCCTGGAGTGTCGCAACAGATCAGCCCCAGCATTTT. The encoded protein is CAWSVATDQPQHF. The chain combines TRBV30 with TRBJ1-5; D ambiguous. CDR3 length: 13 residues. Germline V gene data show CDR1 as GTSNPN and CDR2 as SVGIG (reference sequence). V was pared by 0 bases and J by 5 bases, with 8 bases between.

The chain recombines TRBV7-2 with TRBJ2-7, with 11 positions matching TRBD2. The CDR3 is made up of 14 amino acids. The germline V gene has CDR1 SGHTA and CDR2 FQGNSA. V trimming: 5 bases; J trimming: 1 base; junction bases outside the gene matches: 1. The CDR3 protein is CASSPSGGSYEQYF. CDR3 nucleotides: TGTGCCAGCAGCCCTAGCGGGGGGTCCTACGAGCAGTACTTC.

This chain links TRBV7-8 with TRBJ2-5; D possibly corresponds to TRBD2 (6 bases). Germline lookup yields CDR1 SGHVS and CDR2 FQNEAQ. The V and J ends lost 4 bases and 7 bases respectively, with 10 bases between them. The CDR3 contains 12 residues. The CDR3 DNA sequence: TGTGCCAGCAGCTCGGGGGTCGGGACCCAGTACTTC. It specifies CASSSGVGTQYF.